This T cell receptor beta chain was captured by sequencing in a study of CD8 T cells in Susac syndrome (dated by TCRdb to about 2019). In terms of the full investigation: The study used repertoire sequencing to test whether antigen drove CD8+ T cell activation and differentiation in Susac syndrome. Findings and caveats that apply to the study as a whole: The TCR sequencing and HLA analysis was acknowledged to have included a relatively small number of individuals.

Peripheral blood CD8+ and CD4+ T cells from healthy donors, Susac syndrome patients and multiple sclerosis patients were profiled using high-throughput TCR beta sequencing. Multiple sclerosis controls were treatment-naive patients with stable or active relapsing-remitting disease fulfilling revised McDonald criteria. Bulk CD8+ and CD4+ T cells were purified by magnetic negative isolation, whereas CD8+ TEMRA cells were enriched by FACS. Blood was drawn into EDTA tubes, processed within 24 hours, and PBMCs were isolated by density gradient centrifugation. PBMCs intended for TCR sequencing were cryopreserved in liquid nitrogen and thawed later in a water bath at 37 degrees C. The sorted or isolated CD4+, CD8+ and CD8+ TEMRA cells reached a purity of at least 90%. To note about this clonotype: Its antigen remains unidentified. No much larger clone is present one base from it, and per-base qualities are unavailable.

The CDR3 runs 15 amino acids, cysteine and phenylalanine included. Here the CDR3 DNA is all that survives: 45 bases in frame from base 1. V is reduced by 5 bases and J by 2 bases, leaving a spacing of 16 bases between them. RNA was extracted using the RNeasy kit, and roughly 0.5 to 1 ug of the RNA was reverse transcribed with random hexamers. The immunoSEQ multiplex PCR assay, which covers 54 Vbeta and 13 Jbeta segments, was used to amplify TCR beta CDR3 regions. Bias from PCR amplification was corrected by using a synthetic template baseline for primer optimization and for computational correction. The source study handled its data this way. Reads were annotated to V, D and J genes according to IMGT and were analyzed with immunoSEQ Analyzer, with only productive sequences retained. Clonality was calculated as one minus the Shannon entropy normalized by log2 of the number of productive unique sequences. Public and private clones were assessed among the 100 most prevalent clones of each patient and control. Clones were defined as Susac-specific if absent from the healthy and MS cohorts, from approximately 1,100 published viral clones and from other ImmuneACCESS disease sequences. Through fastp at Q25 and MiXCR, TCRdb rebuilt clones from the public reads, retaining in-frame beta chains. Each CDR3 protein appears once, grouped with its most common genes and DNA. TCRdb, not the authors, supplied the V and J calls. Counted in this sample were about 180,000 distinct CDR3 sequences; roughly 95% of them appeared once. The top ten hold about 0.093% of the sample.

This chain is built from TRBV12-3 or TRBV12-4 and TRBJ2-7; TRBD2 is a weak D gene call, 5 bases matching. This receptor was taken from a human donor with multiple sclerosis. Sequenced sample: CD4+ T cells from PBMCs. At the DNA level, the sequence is TGTGCCAGCAGTCTGACCGGGGATCCAACCTACGAGCAGTACTTC. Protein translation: CASSLTGDPTYEQYF.